This TCR beta chain was retrieved from a study of spatial heterogeneity in lung cancer. Overall study: An average of more than ten raw reads was observed per unique TCR and UMI combination.

CDR1 and CDR2 from the germline V gene are SGHVS and FQNEAQ. This CDR3 is 13 amino acids long. This clonotype has a count of ten or more. The junction differs from germline at one of its ends, possibly a read error. Stated time point: sample taken at primary tumor resection. In each case, whole RNA from tumor, nontumor lung or frozen PBMC was sequenced unsorted. The presence of a unique molecular identifier marked each TCR cDNA molecule. TCRdb recomputed calls from the 5' RACE reads with MiXCR, one row per CDR3 protein. The sample carries 3,500 or so distinct CDR3 sequences, about 3% recorded once. The chain employs TRBV7-8 and TRBJ2-1; D is perhaps TRBD1 (6 bases). The sequenced sample was normal lung tissue next to the tumor, obtained at surgery. This receptor was taken from a female donor with early-stage non-small cell lung cancer. In DNA, the CDR3 is TGTGCCAACAGCTTCGTCAGGGGCAATGAGCAGTTCTTC. Protein product: CANSFVRGNEQFF.